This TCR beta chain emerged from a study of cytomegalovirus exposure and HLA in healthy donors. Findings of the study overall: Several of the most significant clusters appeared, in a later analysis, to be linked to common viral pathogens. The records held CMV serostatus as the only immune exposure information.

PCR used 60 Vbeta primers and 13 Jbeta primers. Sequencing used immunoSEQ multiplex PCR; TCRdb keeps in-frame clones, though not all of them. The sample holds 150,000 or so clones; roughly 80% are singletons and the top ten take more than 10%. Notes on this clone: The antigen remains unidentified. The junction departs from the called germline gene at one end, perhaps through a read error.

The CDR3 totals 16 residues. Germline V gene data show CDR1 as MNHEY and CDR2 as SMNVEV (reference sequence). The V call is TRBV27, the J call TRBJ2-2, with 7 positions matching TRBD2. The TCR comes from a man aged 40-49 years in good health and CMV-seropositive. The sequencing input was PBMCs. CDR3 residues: CASSLSGGPYTGELFF. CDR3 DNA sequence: TGTGCCAGCAGCTTATCGGGGGGACCCTACACCGGGGAGCTGTTTTTT.